One TCR beta chain is described in this entry. Its specificity is not known. This specimen belongs to a study of T-cell reconstitution after alpha-beta-depleted transplantation in children. Unique molecular identifiers were incorporated into the prepared TCRbeta library. TCRdb fed the PCR reads into MiXCR, producing one record per CDR3 protein. The table includes about a million distinct CDR3 sequences, 25% to 30% detected once. Study findings and constraints: Diversity of TCRbeta at day 60 was high in some patients, arising from surviving recipient T cells and thymic progenitors. T-cell counts and diversity at one year following transplant were attributed mainly to newly produced T cells.

Trimming pared 0 bases from V and 9 bases from J, leaving 10 bases between. The germline gives CDR1 SGHRS, CDR2 YFSETQ. CDR3 size: 13 residues. The chain has TRBV5-1 and TRBJ1-5; D is uncertain. This clonotype was sampled from a boy in the first two years of life who had a stem cell transplant for SCID, so the T cells may come from the graft donor. The sequencing used PBMCs, mostly from graft donor cells, collected 360 days after TCRalphabeta/CD19-depleted stem cell transplant. The CDR3 DNA sequence: TGCGCCAGCAGCTTGGGGGGTCATCGGCCCCAGCATTTT. Translating it yields CASSLGGHRPQHF.